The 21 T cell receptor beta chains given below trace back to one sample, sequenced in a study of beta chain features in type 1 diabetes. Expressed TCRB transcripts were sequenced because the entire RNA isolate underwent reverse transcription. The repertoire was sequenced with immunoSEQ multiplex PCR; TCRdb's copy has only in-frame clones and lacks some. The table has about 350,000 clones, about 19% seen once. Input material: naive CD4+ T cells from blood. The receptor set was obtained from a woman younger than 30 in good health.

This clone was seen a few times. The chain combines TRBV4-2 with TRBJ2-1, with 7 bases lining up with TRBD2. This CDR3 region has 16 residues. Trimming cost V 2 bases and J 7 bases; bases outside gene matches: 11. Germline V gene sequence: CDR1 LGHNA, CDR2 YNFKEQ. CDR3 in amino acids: CASSQLLAGAHNEQFF. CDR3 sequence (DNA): TGTGCCAGCAGCCAACTCCTTGCGGGAGCACATAATGAGCAGTTCTTC.

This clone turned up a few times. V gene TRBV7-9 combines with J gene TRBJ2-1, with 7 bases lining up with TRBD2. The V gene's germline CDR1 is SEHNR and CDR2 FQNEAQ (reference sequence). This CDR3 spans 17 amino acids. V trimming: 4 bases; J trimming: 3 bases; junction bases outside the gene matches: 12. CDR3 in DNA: TGTGCCAGCAGCTATGAGGGTCGGACTAGGAACTACAATGAGCAGTTCTTC. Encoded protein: CASSYEGRTRNYNEQFF.

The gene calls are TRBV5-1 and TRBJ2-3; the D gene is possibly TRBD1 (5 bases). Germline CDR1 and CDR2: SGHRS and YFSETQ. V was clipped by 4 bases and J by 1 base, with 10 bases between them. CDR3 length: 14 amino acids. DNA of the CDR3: TGCGCCAGCAGCGGGGCGTTGGGCACAGATACGCAGTATTTT. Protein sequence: CASSGALGTDTQYF.

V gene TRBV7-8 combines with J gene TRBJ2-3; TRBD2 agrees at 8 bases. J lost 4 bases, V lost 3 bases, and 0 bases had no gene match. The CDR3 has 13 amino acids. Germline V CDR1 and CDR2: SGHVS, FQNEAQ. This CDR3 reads CASSLREADTQYF. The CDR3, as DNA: TGTGCCAGCAGCTTGCGGGAGGCAGATACGCAGTATTTT.

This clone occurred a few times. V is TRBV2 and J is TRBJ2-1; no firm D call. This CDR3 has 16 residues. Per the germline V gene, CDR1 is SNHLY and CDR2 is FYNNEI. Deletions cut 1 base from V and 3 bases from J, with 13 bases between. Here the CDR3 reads CASSEGWPFDYNEQFF. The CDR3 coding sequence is TGTGCCAGCAGTGAAGGTTGGCCTTTCGACTACAATGAGCAGTTCTTC.

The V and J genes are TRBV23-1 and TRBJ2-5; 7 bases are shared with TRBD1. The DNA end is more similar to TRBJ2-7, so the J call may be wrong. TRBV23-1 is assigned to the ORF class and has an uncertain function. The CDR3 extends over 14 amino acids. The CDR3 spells CASSLQGKGYEQYF. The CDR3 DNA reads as TGCGCCAGCAGTCTACAGGGGAAGGGCTACGAGCAGTACTTC.

DNA of the CDR3: TGTGCCAGCTCACCAAGGCGGGAGGGCCTGGGTGAGCAGTTCTTC. Its translation: CASSPRREGLGEQFF. The genes are TRBV18 and TRBJ2-1; 9 bases are shared with TRBD2. Germline CDR1 reads KGHSH; CDR2 reads LQKENI. The CDR3 has 15 amino acids. V gave up 2 bases and J gave up 9 bases; unmatched junction bases: 8.

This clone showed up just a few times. This CDR3 reads CASSRPGLAGVQFF. In nucleotides, the CDR3 is TGTGCCAGCAGCCGCCCGGGACTAGCGGGGGTGCAGTTCTTC. V gene TRBV14 combines with J gene TRBJ2-1; 14 nucleotides match TRBD2. The germline gives CDR1 SGHDN, CDR2 FVKESK. This CDR3 has 14 residues. With 4 bases clipped from V and 12 bases from J, the junction kept 5 bases outside the gene matches.

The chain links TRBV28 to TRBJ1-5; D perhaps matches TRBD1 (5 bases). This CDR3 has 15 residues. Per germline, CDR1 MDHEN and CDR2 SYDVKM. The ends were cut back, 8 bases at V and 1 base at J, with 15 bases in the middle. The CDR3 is CASLWMGGSNQPQHF. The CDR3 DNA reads TGTGCCAGCCTTTGGATGGGGGGGAGCAATCAGCCCCAGCATTTT. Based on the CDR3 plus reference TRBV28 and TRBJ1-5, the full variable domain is DVKVTQSSRYLVKRTGEKVFLECVQDMDHENMFWYRQDPGLGLRLIYFSYDVKMKEKGDIPEGYSVSREKKERFSLILESASTNQTSMYLCASLWMGGSNQPQHFGDGTRLSIL.

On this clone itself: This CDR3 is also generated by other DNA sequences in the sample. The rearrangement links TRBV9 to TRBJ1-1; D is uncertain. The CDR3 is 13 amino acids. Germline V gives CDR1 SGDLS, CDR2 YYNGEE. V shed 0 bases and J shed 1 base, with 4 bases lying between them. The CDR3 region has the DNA TGTGCCAGCAGCGTAGACTCGAACACTGAAGCTTTCTTT. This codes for CASSVDSNTEAFF.

CDR3 protein: CASSGRRSNTGELFF. DNA for the CDR3: TGTGCCAGCAGCGGCCGTCGTAGCAACACCGGGGAGCTGTTTTTT. The chain joins TRBV2 to TRBJ2-2; D ambiguous. This CDR3 region has 15 residues. V lost 6 bases and J lost 2, with 13 bases in between. Germline V lookup: CDR1 SNHLY, CDR2 FYNNEI. Full variable domain (outside the CDR3, taken from reference TRBV2 and TRBJ2-2): EPEVTQTPSHQVTQMGQEVILRCVPISNHLYFYWYRQILGQKVEFLVSFYNNEISEKSEIFDDQFSVERPDGSNFTLKIRSTKLEDSAMYFCASSGRRSNTGELFFGEGSRLTVL.

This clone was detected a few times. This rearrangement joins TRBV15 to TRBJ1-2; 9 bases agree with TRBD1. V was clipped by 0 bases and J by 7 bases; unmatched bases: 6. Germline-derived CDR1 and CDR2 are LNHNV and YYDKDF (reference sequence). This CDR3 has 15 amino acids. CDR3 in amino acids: CATSRDLTGGIGYTF. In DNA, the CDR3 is TGTGCCACCAGCAGAGATTTGACAGGGGGGATTGGCTACACCTTC.

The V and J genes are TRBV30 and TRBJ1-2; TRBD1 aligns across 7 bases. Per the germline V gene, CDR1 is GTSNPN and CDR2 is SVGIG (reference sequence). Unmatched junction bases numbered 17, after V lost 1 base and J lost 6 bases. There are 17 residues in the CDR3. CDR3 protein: CAWSEWDSPAKGDGYTF. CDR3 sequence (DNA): TGTGCCTGGAGTGAGTGGGACAGCCCGGCTAAGGGTGATGGCTACACCTTC.

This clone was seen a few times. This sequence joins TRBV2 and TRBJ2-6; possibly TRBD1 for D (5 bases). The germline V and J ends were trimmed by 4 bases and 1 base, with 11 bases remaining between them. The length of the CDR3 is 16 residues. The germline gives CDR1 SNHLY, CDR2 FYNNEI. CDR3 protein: CASSAPPGSGANVLTF. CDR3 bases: TGTGCCAGCAGTGCCCCCCCAGGGTCTGGGGCCAACGTCCTGACTTTC.

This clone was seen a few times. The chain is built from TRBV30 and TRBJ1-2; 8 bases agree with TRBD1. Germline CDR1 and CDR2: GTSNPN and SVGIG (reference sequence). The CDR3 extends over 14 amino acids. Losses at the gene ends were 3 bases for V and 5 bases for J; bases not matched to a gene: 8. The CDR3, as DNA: TGTGCCTGGAGCTTAGACAGGGGCGCTTATGGCTACACCTTC. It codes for CAWSLDRGAYGYTF. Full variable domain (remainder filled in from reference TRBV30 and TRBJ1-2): SQTIHQWPATLVQPVGSPLSLECTVEGTSNPNLYWYRQAAGRGLQLLFYSVGIGQISSEVPQNLSASRPQDRQFILSSKKLLLSDSGFYLCAWSLDRGAYGYTFGSGTRLTVV.

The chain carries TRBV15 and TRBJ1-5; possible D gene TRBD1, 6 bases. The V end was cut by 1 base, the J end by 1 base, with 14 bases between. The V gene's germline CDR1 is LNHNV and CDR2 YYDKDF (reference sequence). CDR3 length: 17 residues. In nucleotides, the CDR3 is TGTGCCACCAGCAGAGTAATACAGGGACCCAGCAATCAGCCCCAGCATTTT. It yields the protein CATSRVIQGPSNQPQHF. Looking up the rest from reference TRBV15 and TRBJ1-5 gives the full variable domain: DAMVIQNPRYQVTQFGKPVTLSCSQTLNHNVMYWYQQKSSQAPKLLFHYYDKDFNNEADTPDNFQSRRPNTSFCFLDIRSPGLGDTAMYLCATSRVIQGPSNQPQHFGDGTRLSIL.

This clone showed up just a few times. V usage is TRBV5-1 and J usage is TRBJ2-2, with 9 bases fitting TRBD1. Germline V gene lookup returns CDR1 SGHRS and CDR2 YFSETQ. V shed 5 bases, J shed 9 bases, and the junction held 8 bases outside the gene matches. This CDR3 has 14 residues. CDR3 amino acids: CASRLDRGIRELFF. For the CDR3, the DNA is TGCGCCAGCAGGCTGGACAGGGGAATCAGGGAGCTGTTTTTT. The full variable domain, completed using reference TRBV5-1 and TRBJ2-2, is KAGVTQTPRYLIKTRGQQVTLSCSPISGHRSVSWYQQTPGQGLQFLFEYFSETQRNKGNFPGRFSGRQFSNSRSEMNVSTLELGDSALYLCASRLDRGIRELFFGEGSRLTVL.

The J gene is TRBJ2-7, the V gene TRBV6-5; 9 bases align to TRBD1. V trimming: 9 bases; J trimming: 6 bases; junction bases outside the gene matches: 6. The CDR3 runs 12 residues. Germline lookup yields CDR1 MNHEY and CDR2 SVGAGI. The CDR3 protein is CASRDRVGEQYF. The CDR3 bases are TGTGCCAGTAGGGACAGGGTGGGCGAGCAGTACTTC.

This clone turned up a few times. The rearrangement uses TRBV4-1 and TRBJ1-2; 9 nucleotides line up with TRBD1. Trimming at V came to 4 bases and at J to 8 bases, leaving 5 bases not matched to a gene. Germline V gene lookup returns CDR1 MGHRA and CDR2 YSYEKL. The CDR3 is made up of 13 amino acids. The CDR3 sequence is CASSPDRGYGYTF. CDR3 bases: TGCGCCAGCAGCCCGGACAGGGGTTACGGCTACACCTTC.

The CDR3 spells CASSHLAGGTDTQYF. In nucleotides, the CDR3 is TGCGCCAGCAGCCACCTAGCGGGGGGCACAGATACGCAGTATTTT. The V and J genes are TRBV4-1 and TRBJ2-3; 10 bases map to TRBD2. CDR1 MGHRA and CDR2 YSYEKL come from the germline V gene. V lost 3 bases to trimming and J lost 1 base; unmatched junction nucleotides: 1. This CDR3 contains 15 residues.

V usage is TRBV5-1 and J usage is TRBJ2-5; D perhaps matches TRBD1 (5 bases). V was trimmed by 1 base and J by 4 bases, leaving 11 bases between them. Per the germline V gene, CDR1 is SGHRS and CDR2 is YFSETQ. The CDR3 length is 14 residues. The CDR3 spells CASSLTDSRETQYF. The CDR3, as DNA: TGCGCCAGCAGCTTGACTGACAGTAGAGAGACCCAGTACTTC.